This TCR beta chain is from a study of T cell responses to AZD1222 COVID-19 vaccine. Study-level information: Pooling was applied to second doses at about 4 or about 12 weeks. Points from the study as a whole: Receipt of two AZD1222 doses was followed by a rise in Spike-specific TCR breadth and depth. The repertoires were collected only after the peak T cell response. Across spike, vaccine-associated CD4 TCRs were found, dominant at 160-218 and 743-854.

In regard to this clone: Its antigen remains unknown.

The CDR3 sequence is 15 residues long. CDR1 is MNHEY, CDR2 SVGAGI, per germline. V dropped 3 bases and J dropped 0 bases, with 11 bases sitting between them. Measured with immunoSEQ multiplex PCR; TCRdb has only the in-frame clones, and not every one. The repertoire includes 120,000 or so clones, 80% to 90% of them detected once, and around 7.7% sits in the top ten. The source of this sequence is an adult in good health. The sequencing used peripheral blood, collected on day 0 of AZD1222 vaccination. The chain links TRBV6-5 to TRBJ1-2; D is unclear. CDR3 in DNA: TGTGCCAGCAGTTATGACGGCGGATCTAACTATGGCTACACCTTC. It translates to CASSYDGGSNYGYTF.